This T cell receptor beta chain was documented in a study of control samples from healthy donors and cancer patients. The CDR3 sequence is 13 residues long. Trimming shortened V by 3 bases and J by 8 bases, and 13 bases separated the two germline ends. The germline V gene encodes CDR1 WNHNN and CDR2 SYGVQD (reference sequence). By frequency in the sample, this clone is medium-sized. The table came from immunoSEQ multiplex PCR; TCRdb's copy has only in-frame clones and leaves some out. Of about 120,000 clones detected, approximately 93% appear once; the ten largest clones hold 2% to 3%. The chain combines TRBV10-1 with TRBJ1-2, with D possibly matching TRBD1 (5 bases). The TCR was taken from a man between 25 and 39 years old in good health. Sequenced material: blood. In DNA, the CDR3 is TGCGCCAGCAGTGATGGGACCGCCTGGGGCTACACCTTC. This codes for CASSDGTAWGYTF.